The 8 T cell receptor beta chains reported below all come from one sample, sequenced in a study of blood T cell repertoires in COVID-19. TCRdb's table, derived via immunoSEQ multiplex PCR, lists solely in-frame clones and lacks some. Among about 180,000 clones, roughly 88% were seen once, and the ten largest hold roughly 3.5%. Sequenced: peripheral blood. These receptors all stem from a man aged 55 to 70 with acute or convalescent COVID-19.

This clone has just a few counts. The V call is TRBV27, the J call TRBJ1-6, with 7 positions matching TRBD1. Trimming cost V 6 bases and J 4 bases; bases outside gene matches: 6. The CDR3 runs 15 residues. From germline, CDR1 is MNHEY and CDR2 SMNVEV (reference sequence). Here the CDR3 reads CASSSKGQYNSPLHF. The CDR3 DNA is TGTGCCAGCAGCTCCAAGGGACAGTATAATTCACCCCTCCACTTT.

This clone was detected only once. V gene TRBV5-1 combines with J gene TRBJ2-5; TRBD2 matches at 11 bases. Germline V gives CDR1 SGHRS, CDR2 YFSETQ. J gave up 4 bases and V 4 bases, and 3 bases lay outside the gene matches. CDR3 length equals 14 residues. CDR3 protein: CASSQGLAVETQYF. The CDR3 DNA is TGCGCCAGCAGCCAGGGACTAGCGGTAGAGACCCAGTACTTC.

This chain uses TRBV14 with TRBJ1-1; D is perhaps TRBD1 (5 bases). Trimming stripped 7 bases from V and 0 bases from J, with 12 bases between. The CDR3 consists of 14 residues. Germline V CDR1 and CDR2: SGHDN, FVKESK. The CDR3 loop reads CASKARGLNTEAFF. For the CDR3, the DNA is TGTGCCAGCAAAGCACGGGGGTTGAACACTGAAGCTTTCTTT.

The chain links TRBV3-1 (or the pseudogene TRBV3-2) to TRBJ2-5, with 12 positions matching TRBD2. This CDR3 is 15 amino acids long. Trimming cost V 5 bases and J 3 bases; bases outside gene matches: 4. Germline assignment: CDR1 LGHDT and CDR2 YNNKEL (reference sequence). The CDR3 nucleotides are TGTGCCAGCAGCGCGGGACTAGCGGGCGAAGAGACCCAGTACTTC. Translation: CASSAGLAGEETQYF.

This chain links TRBV7-2 with TRBJ1-4; 8 bases are a match to TRBD1. Germline V CDR1 and CDR2: SGHTA, FQGNSA. The length of the CDR3 is 16 residues. After removal of 4 bases from V and 0 bases from J, the junction contained 4 bases not matched to a gene. This chain's CDR3 is CASSWTGHATNEKLFF. CDR3 in DNA: TGTGCCAGCAGCTGGACAGGGCATGCAACTAATGAAAAACTGTTTTTT.

This rearrangement joins TRBV5-1 to TRBJ1-2; D may be TRBD1 (6 bases). Trimming pared 4 bases from V and 5 bases from J, leaving 15 bases between. Per germline, CDR1 SGHRS and CDR2 YFSETQ. There are 14 residues in the CDR3. CDR3 bases: TGCGCCAGCAGCGGAACAGGGATTTATTATGGCTACACCTTC. This sequence encodes CASSGTGIYYGYTF.

In DNA form, the CDR3 reads TGCGCCAGCAGTTTCATTGGACAGGGGTCTGAAGCTTTCTTT. Translated: CASSFIGQGSEAFF. The chain recombines TRBV5-1 with TRBJ1-1; the match to TRBD1 covers 9 bases. Germline V gene data show CDR1 as SGHRS and CDR2 as YFSETQ. The CDR3 extends over 14 amino acids. V was pared by 5 bases and J by 6 bases, with 8 bases of the junction left unmatched.

Regarding this clone: Other DNA sequences from this sample encode an identical CDR3 as well. The J gene is TRBJ1-5, the V gene TRBV10-3; 7 bases map to TRBD1. Germline V gives CDR1 ENHRY, CDR2 SYGVKD. The CDR3 totals 13 residues. Losses at the gene ends were 6 bases for V and 3 bases for J; bases not matched to a gene: 2. For the CDR3, the DNA is TGTGCCATCAGGGGACAGTACAATCAGCCCCAGCATTTT. The encoded protein is CAIRGQYNQPQHF.